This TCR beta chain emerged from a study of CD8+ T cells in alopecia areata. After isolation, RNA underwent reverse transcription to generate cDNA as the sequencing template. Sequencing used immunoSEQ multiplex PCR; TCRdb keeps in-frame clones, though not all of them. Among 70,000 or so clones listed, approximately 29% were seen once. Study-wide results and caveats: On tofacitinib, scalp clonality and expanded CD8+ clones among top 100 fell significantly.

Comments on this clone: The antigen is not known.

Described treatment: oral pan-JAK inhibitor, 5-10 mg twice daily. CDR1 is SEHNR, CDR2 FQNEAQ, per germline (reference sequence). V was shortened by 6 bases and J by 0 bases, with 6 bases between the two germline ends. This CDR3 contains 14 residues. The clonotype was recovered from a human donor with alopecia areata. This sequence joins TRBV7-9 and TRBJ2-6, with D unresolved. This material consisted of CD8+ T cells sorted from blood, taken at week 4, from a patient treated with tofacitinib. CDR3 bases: TGTGCCAGCAGGTCGGGCTCTGGGGCCAACGTCCTGACTTTC. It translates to CASRSGSGANVLTF. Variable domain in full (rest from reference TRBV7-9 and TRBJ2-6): DTGVSQNPRHKITKRGQNVTFRCDPISEHNRLYWYRQTLGQGPEFLTYFQNEAQLEKSRLLSDRFSAERPKGSFSTLEIQRTEQGDSAMYLCASRSGSGANVLTFGAGSRLTVL.